This T cell receptor beta chain was identified in a study of OX40 agonist ivuxolimab in advanced cancers. Study context: Patients enrolled in dose escalation were diagnosed with hepatocellular carcinoma, melanoma, renal cell or head and neck cancer.

The study's findings and limits: It was not determined which antigens were specifically recognized by the peripheral T cells that had undergone clonal expansion. Relatively little clonal expansion, among the lowest observed, appeared in partial responders at 0.1-3.0 mg/kg. The mean number of expanded clones was higher in CD8+ T cells than in CD4+.

Data came from immunoSEQ multiplex PCR; TCRdb stores just in-frame clones and leaves some out. The sample lists around 53,000 clones, about 81% occurring once. The CDR3 loop spans 13 amino acids. Germline V gives CDR1 MDHEN, CDR2 SYDVKM. Trimming removed 7 bases from V and 3 bases from J; junction bases left unmatched: 5. Details on this clone: Its antigen is unknown.

The TCR comes from an adult with an advanced solid tumor such as melanoma, head and neck, liver or kidney cancer. This chain links TRBV28 with TRBJ2-7; 8 positions match TRBD1. Specimen: CD4+ or CD8+ T cells sorted from blood, collected in a trial of the OX40 agonist ivuxolimab. CDR3 region: CASNRDRGYEQYF. The CDR3, as DNA: TGTGCCAGCAACCGAGACAGGGGCTACGAGCAGTACTTC.